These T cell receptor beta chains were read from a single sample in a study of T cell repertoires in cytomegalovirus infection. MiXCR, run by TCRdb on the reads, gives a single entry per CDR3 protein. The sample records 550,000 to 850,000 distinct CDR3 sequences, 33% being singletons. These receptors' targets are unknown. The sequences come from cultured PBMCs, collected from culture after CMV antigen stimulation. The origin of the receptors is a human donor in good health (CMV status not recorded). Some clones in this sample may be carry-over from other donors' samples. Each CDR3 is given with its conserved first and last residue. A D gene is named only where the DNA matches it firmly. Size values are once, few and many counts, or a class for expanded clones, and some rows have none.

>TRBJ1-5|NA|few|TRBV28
CASSTPTADNQPQHF
TGTGCCAGCAGCACTCCGACAGCAGACAATCAGCCCCAGCATTTT
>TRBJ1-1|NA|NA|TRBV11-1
CASSLGLSGNTEAFF
TGTGCCAGCAGCTTAGGTCTATCAGGTAACACTGAAGCTTTCTTT
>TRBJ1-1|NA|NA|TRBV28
CASSLLVGTEAFF
TGTGCCAGCAGTTTATTGGTGGGTACTGAAGCTTTCTTT
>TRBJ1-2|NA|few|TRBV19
CASSPILSRHYGYTF
TGTGCCAGTAGTCCCATCCTATCCCGGCACTATGGCTACACCTTC
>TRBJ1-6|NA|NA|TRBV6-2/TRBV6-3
CASSYGHHGNSPLHF
TGTGCCAGCAGTTATGGACATCATGGTAATTCACCCCTCCACTTT
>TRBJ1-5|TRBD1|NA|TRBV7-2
CASSPDRGRGQPQHF
TGTGCCAGCAGCCCAGACAGGGGGCGCGGACAGCCCCAGCATTTT
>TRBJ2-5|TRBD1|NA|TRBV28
CANGPGQAKLLRETQYF
TGTGCCAACGGACCCGGACAGGCCAAGTTGCTTCGGGAGACCCAGTACTTC
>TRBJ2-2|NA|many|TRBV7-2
CASSPLRWDPISSRNTGELFF
TGTGCCAGCAGCCCACTCCGGTGGGACCCAATCTCGAGCCGGAACACCGGGGAGCTGTTTTTT
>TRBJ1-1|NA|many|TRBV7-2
CASSFPFSHRPRQVVSLMNTEAFF
TGTGCCAGCAGCTTCCCGTTTTCCCATCGACCTAGACAAGTCGTTTCCCTCATGAACACTGAAGCTTTCTTT
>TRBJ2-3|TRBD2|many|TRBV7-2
CASSFRLAGAHTRTDTQYF
TGTGCCAGCAGCTTCCGACTAGCGGGGGCCCACACCCGCACAGATACGCAGTATTTT
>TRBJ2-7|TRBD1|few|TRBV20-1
CSARDKRGLGTGQLRGVYEQYF
TGCAGTGCTAGAGATAAGAGGGGCCTCGGGACAGGGCAGCTCCGGGGGGTATACGAGCAGTACTTC
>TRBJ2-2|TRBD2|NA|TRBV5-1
CASSVLAGDTGELFF
TGCGCCAGCAGCGTCTTAGCGGGGGACACCGGGGAGCTGTTTTTT
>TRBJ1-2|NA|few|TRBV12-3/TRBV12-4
CASSFRGTPWAYGYTF
TGTGCCAGCAGTTTTCGCGGGACCCCATGGGCTTATGGCTACACCTTC
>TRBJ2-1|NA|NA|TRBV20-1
CSASDKGVEQFF
TGCAGTGCTAGTGACAAGGGAGTTGAGCAGTTCTTC
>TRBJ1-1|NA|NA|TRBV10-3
CAISGRGDTEAFF
TGTGCCATCAGTGGCAGGGGAGACACTGAAGCTTTCTTT
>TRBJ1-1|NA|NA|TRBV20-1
CSARDPVHTEAFF
TGCAGTGCTAGAGACCCGGTTCACACTGAAGCTTTCTTT
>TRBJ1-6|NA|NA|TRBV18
CASSNQRDNSPLHF
TGTGCCAGTTCAAACCAGAGGGATAATTCACCCCTCCACTTT
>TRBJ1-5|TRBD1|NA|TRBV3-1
CASRGTEDQPQHF
TGTGCCAGCAGGGGGACAGAAGATCAGCCCCAGCATTTT
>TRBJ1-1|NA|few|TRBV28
CASSRLAAAFF
TGTGCCAGCAGTCGATTGGCGGCAGCTTTCTTT
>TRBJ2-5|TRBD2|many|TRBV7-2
CASSPSTGGGGETQYF
TGTGCCAGCAGCCCCTCTACGGGAGGTGGGGGAGAGACCCAGTACTTC
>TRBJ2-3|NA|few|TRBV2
CASRPLSPTGTDTQYF
TGTGCCAGCAGACCTTTATCTCCGACGGGCACAGATACGCAGTATTTT
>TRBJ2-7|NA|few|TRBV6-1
CASSDPTRPEQYF
TGTGCCAGCAGTGACCCCACCCGCCCAGAGCAGTACTTC
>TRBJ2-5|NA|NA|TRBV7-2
CASSLAGAGPSQETQYF
TGTGCCAGCAGCTTAGCGGGTGCGGGCCCCTCCCAAGAGACCCAGTACTTC
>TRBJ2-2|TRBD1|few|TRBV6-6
CASSYSDRGTGELFF
TGTGCCAGCAGTTACTCAGACAGGGGCACCGGGGAGCTGTTTTTT
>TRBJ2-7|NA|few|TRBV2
CASSRVGKNYEQYF
TGTGCCAGCAGTCGGGTGGGAAAAAACTACGAGCAGTACTTC
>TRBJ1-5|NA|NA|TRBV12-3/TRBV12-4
CASSFSQGMHQPQHF
TGTGCCAGCAGTTTTTCACAGGGAATGCATCAGCCCCAGCATTTT
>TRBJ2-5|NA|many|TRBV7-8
CASSSSRTARDFQETQYF
TGTGCCAGCAGCTCCAGCCGGACGGCCCGGGACTTCCAAGAGACCCAGTACTTC
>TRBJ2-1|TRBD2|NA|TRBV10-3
CAISEGSSGRVGEQFF
TGTGCCATCAGTGAAGGGTCTAGCGGGAGAGTCGGTGAGCAGTTCTTC
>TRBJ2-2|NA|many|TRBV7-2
CASSPWNTGELFF
TGTGCCAGCAGCCCGTGGAACACCGGGGAGCTGTTTTTT
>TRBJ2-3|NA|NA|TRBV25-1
CASSENGGGGTDTQYF
TGTGCCAGCAGTGAGAACGGAGGTGGGGGCACAGATACGCAGTATTTT
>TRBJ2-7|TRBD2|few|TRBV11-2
CASSPTGTSGRANRSRYF
TGTGCCAGCAGCCCAACCGGGACTAGCGGGAGGGCCAACCGATCGCGGTACTTC
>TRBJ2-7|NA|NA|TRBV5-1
CASSLLMGGPQSSYEQYF
TGCGCCAGCAGCTTGTTAATGGGGGGACCGCAAAGCTCCTACGAGCAGTACTTC
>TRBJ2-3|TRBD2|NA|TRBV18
CASSPISGKPDTQYF
TGTGCCAGCTCACCGATTAGCGGGAAGCCAGATACGCAGTATTTT
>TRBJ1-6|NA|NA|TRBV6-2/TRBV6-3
CASRHMSSYNSPLHF
TGTGCCAGCAGGCACATGAGCTCCTATAATTCACCCCTCCACTTT
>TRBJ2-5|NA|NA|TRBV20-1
CSARPQGETQYF
TGCAGTGCCAGACCCCAGGGAGAGACCCAGTACTTC
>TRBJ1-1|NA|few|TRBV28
CASTTNTEAFF
TGTGCCAGCACCACAAACACTGAAGCTTTCTTT
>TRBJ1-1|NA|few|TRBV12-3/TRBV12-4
CASRFRDDTEAFF
TGTGCCAGCAGATTCCGGGATGACACTGAAGCTTTCTTT
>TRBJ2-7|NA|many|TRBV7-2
CASSLSLSYEQYF
TGTGCCAGCAGCCTTTCTCTCTCCTACGAGCAGTACTTC
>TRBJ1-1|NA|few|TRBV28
CASSFLMNTEAFF
TGTGCCAGCAGTTTTCTAATGAACACTGAAGCTTTCTTT
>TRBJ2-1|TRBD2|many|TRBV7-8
CASRVTSGNYNEQFF
TGTGCCAGCAGGGTGACTAGCGGAAATTACAATGAGCAGTTCTTC
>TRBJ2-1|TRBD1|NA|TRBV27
CASAQFGDRVYNEQFF
TGTGCCAGCGCACAGTTCGGGGACAGGGTCTACAATGAGCAGTTCTTC
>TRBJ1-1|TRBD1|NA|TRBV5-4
CASSRTGTGDTEAFF
TGTGCCAGCAGCAGAACCGGGACAGGGGACACTGAAGCTTTCTTT
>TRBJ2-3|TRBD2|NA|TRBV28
CASSLLLGTAGTSGRTDTQYF
TGTGCCAGCAGTCTCCTCCTCGGGACAGCCGGGACTAGCGGGAGGACAGATACGCAGTATTTT
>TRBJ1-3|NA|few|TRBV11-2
CASSLRHTMEGNTIYF
TGTGCCAGCAGCTTACGACATACTATGGAAGGAAACACCATATATTTT
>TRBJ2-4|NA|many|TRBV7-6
CASSISGGASGKNIQYF
TGTGCCAGCAGCATATCGGGTGGGGCCTCGGGCAAAAACATTCAGTACTTC
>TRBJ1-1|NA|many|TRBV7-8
CASSLGRIMNTEAFF
TGTGCCAGCAGCCTGGGGCGGATCATGAACACTGAAGCTTTCTTT
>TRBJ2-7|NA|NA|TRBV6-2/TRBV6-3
CASIGGARYEQYF
TGTGCCAGCATTGGGGGAGCCCGCTACGAGCAGTACTTC
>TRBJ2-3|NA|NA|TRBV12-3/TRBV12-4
CASSSILRDSTDTQYF
TGTGCCAGCAGTTCTATTCTCCGGGACAGCACAGATACGCAGTATTTT